This TCR beta chain came from a study of blood T cells in healthy people across ages. Next came a second PCR, run for 7 to 11 cycles, which used a sample-barcoded 5' primer along with a J-beta primer mix. One entry per CDR3 protein, called by TCRdb with MiXCR from the 5' RACE reads. The sample consists of 500,000 to 700,000 distinct CDR3 sequences, about 30% of them appearing once. This clonotype was observed many times. Between the trimmed V and J ends, which lost 6 bases and 5 bases, there was a span of 10 bases. Per the germline V gene, CDR1 is MNHEY and CDR2 is SVGAGI. The CDR3 runs to 12 residues.

What was sequenced was blood. The sequence derives from a woman aged 80 or older in good health. The chain is built from TRBV6-5 and TRBJ2-5; D is unresolved. The CDR3 nucleotides read TGTGCCAGCAGCGGAACTCGGGAGACCCAGTACTTC. Encoded protein: CASSGTRETQYF.